The T cell receptor (beta chain) described here comes from a study of long-term antiretroviral therapy in people with HIV. The study, taken as a whole, reports: Clones showing expansion before ART dominated the repertoire at all time points. In HIV, the repertoires covered a tighter span of CDR3 lengths than in controls. Post-ART diversity increased but stayed below transplant donor controls.

As regards this clone: Its specificity is not known.

Survey level was the resolution at which the v3.0 immunoSEQ assay ran. Samples were sequenced targeting about 35,000-50,000 T-cell genomes each. TCRdb's table, derived via immunoSEQ multiplex PCR, lists solely in-frame clones and lacks some. The profile shows around 21,000 clones, 87% of them singletons. The TCR sequence derives from a man between 18 and 29 years old with HIV. The sample in question was unsorted PBMCs, obtained 2.1 years after starting antiretroviral therapy.

CDR3 loop: CASSSADRGASREGKNTEAFF. DNA of the CDR3: TGTGCCAGCAGCTCCGCGGACAGGGGGGCTTCCAGGGAGGGTAAGAACACTGAAGCTTTCTTT. The V gene is TRBV13, the J gene TRBJ1-1; TRBD1 aligns across 10 bases. Germline-derived CDR1 and CDR2 are PRHDT and FYEKMQ (reference sequence). The CDR3 runs 21 residues. Trimming took 4 bases from V and 1 from J; bases not matched to a gene: 21. The whole variable domain, filled in from reference TRBV13 and TRBJ1-1, reads AAGVIQSPRHLIKEKRETATLKCYPIPRHDTVYWYQQGPGQDPQFLISFYEKMQSDKGSIPDRFSAQQFSDYHSELNMSSLELGDSALYFCASSSADRGASREGKNTEAFFGQGTRLTVV.